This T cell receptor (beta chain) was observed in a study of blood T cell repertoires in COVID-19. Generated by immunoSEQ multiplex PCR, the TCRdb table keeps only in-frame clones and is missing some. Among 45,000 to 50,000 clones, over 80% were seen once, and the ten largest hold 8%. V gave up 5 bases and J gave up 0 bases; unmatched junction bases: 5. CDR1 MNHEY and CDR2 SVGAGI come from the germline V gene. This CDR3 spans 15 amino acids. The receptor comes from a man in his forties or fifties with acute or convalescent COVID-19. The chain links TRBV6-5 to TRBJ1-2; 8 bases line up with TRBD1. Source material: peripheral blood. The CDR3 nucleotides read TGTGCCAGCAGTACAGGGGGAGGATCTAACTATGGCTACACCTTC. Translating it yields CASSTGGGSNYGYTF.